This TCR beta chain was retrieved from a study of blood T cell repertoires in COVID-19. Overall study: PBMCs, B-cell-depleted T cells, or T cells were the source of the cDNA or gDNA that made up the material.

The CDR3 is 15 residues long. The germline V gene has CDR1 MNHEY and CDR2 SMNVEV (reference sequence). The V and J ends lost 5 bases and 2 bases respectively, with 16 bases between them. Method: immunoSEQ multiplex PCR; TCRdb's copy keeps in-frame clones and lacks some. The sample lists around 200,000 clones, about 83% occurring once. The TCR sequence derives from a young man with active or convalescent COVID-19. V and J are TRBV27 and TRBJ2-7; weak D call: TRBD2 (5 bases). The sample taken for sequencing was peripheral blood. The CDR3 here is CASSPRGGGPYEQYF. CDR3 nucleotides: TGTGCCAGCAGTCCCCGAGGAGGAGGCCCCTACGAGCAGTACTTC.